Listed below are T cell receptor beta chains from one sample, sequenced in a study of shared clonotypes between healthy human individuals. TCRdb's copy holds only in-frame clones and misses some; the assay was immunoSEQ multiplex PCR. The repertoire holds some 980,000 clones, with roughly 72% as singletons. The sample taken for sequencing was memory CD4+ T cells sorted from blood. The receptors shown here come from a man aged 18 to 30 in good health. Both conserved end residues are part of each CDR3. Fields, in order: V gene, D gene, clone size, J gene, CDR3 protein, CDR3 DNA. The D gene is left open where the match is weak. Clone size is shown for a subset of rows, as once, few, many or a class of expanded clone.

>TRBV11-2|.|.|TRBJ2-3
CASSNQRSTDTQYF
TGTGCCAGCAGCAATCAGAGAAGCACAGATACGCAGTATTTT
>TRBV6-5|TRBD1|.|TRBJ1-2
CASRTGQSLYGYTF
TGTGCCAGCAGAACGGGACAGAGCCTCTATGGCTACACCTTC
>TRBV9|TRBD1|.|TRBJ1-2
CASSGAGTGGVGYTF
TGTGCCAGCAGCGGAGCCGGGACAGGGGGCGTGGGCTACACCTTC
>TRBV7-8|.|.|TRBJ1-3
CASSPQVNSGNTIYF
TGTGCCAGCAGCCCCCAAGTCAACTCTGGAAACACCATATATTTT
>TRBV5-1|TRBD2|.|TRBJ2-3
CASSISGGTDTQYF
TGCGCCAGCAGCATTAGCGGGGGCACAGATACGCAGTATTTT
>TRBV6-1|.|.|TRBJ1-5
CASAEGGRANQPQHF
TGTGCCAGCGCGGAAGGGGGGCGAGCAAATCAGCCCCAGCATTTT
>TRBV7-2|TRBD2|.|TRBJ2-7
CASSFSGGAFYEQYF
TGTGCCAGCAGCTTTAGCGGGGGGGCTTTTTACGAGCAGTACTTC
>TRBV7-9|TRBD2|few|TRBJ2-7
CASSGSASGRYEQYF
TGTGCCAGCAGCGGATCGGCTAGCGGGAGGTACGAGCAGTACTTC
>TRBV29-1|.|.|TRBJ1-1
CSVTGTNTEAFF
TGCAGCGTTACAGGTACCAACACTGAAGCTTTCTTT
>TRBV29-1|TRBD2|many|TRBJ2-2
CSALGLAGNAGELFF
TGCAGCGCCCTAGGACTAGCGGGGAACGCCGGGGAGCTGTTTTTT
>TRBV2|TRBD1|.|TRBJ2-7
CAARQGYTGEQYF
TGTGCCGCTCGACAGGGGTATACGGGCGAGCAGTACTTC
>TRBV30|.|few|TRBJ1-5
CAWSRTRNQPQHF
TGTGCCTGGAGTCGGACTCGCAATCAGCCCCAGCATTTT
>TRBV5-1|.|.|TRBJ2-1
CASSSGDVDEQFF
TGCGCCAGCAGCTCTGGGGACGTCGATGAGCAGTTCTTC
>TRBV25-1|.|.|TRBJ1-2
CASSAGLTNYGYTF
TGTGCCAGCAGTGCCGGGCTTACAAACTATGGCTACACCTTC
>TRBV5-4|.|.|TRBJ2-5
CASSLPLGGQETQYF
TGTGCCAGCAGCTTACCTCTCGGTGGCCAAGAGACCCAGTACTTC
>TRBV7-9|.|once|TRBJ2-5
CASSFGGTAGETQYF
TGTGCCAGCAGCTTCGGCGGGACAGCTGGGGAGACCCAGTACTTC
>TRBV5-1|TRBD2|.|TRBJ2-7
CASKVGGGDEQYF
TGCGCCAGCAAAGTCGGGGGAGGGGACGAGCAGTACTTC
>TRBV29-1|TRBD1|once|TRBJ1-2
CSVAGTGSYGYTF
TGCAGCGTTGCCGGGACAGGATCCTATGGCTACACCTTC
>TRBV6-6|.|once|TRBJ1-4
CASSLTAVGGKLFF
TGTGCCAGCAGTTTAACAGCCGTAGGGGGAAAACTGTTTTTT
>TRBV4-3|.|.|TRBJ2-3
CASSQDMGLATQYF
TGCGCCAGCAGCCAAGATATGGGGTTAGCTACGCAGTATTTT
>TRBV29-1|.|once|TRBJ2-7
CSVLHTHSEQYF
TGCAGCGTTTTACATACTCATTCAGAGCAGTACTTC
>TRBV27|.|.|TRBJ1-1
CASSLQGNTEAFF
TGTGCCAGCAGTTTACAGGGGAATACTGAAGCTTTCTTT
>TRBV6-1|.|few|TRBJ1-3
CASGSGGTGNTIYF
TGTGCCAGCGGATCCGGAGGTACTGGAAACACCATATATTTT
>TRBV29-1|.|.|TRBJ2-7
CSVETGREPYEQYF
TGCAGCGTTGAAACGGGCAGGGAACCCTACGAGCAGTACTTC
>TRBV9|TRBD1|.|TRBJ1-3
CASSVSGQQNSGNTIYF
TGTGCCAGCAGCGTATCGGGACAGCAAAACTCTGGAAACACCATATATTTT
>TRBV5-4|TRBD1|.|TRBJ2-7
CASSSAPTGGPYEQYF
TGTGCCAGCAGCTCCGCCCCGACAGGGGGCCCCTACGAGCAGTACTTC
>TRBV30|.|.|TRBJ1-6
CAWSLGQNNSPLHF
TGTGCCTGGAGTCTAGGACAGAATAATTCACCCCTCCACTTT
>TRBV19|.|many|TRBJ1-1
CASSIQGNTEAFF
TGTGCCAGTAGTATCCAGGGGAACACTGAAGCTTTCTTT
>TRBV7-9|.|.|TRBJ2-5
CASSPTGSGAQETQYF
TGTGCCAGCAGCCCCACCGGGTCGGGGGCTCAAGAGACCCAGTACTTC
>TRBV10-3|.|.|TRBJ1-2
CAISDPWGRGYTF
TGTGCCATCAGTGACCCTTGGGGACGTGGCTACACCTTC
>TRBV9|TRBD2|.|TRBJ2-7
CASSASGRVDEQYF
TGTGCCAGCAGCGCTAGCGGGAGGGTGGACGAGCAGTACTTC
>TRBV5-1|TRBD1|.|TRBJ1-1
CASSPGQGAVTEAFF
TGCGCCAGCAGTCCTGGACAGGGGGCCGTCACTGAAGCTTTCTTT
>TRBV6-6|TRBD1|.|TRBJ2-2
CASSERTGRWELFF
TGTGCCAGCAGTGAGCGGACAGGGAGGTGGGAGCTGTTTTTT
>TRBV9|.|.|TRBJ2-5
CASSVDSGVGETQYF
TGTGCCAGCAGCGTAGATTCAGGGGTCGGAGAGACCCAGTACTTC
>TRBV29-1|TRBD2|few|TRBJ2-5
CSARGRAVSETQYF
TGCAGCGCCCGCGGGAGGGCCGTTTCGGAGACCCAGTACTTC
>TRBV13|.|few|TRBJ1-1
CASGGRGNTEAFF
TGTGCCAGCGGGGGCAGGGGGAACACTGAAGCTTTCTTT
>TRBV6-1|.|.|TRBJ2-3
CASSEARRFTDTQYF
TGTGCCAGCAGTGAAGCGAGGAGGTTCACAGATACGCAGTATTTT
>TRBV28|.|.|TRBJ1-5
CASSQKRAAGGQPQHF
TGTGCCAGCAGCCAGAAGAGGGCAGCCGGGGGTCAGCCCCAGCATTTT
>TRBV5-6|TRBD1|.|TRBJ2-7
CASSLATGDEQYF
TGTGCCAGCAGCTTGGCAACAGGGGACGAGCAGTACTTC
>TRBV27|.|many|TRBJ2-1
CASSTHPGGTSNEQFF
TGTGCCAGCAGTACACACCCGGGGGGCACCTCCAATGAGCAGTTCTTC
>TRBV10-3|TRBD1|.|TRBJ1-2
CAISPLDRVNYGYTF
TGTGCCATCAGCCCCCTCGACAGGGTAAACTATGGCTACACCTTC
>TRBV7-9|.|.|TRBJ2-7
CASSLVGPIYEQYF
TGTGCCAGCAGCTTAGTTGGACCTATCTACGAGCAGTACTTC
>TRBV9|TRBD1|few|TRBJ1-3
CASSVSISGQGGNTIYF
TGTGCCAGCAGCGTTAGCATTTCCGGACAGGGGGGAAACACCATATATTTT
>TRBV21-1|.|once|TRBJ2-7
CASSRGYEQYF
TGTGCCAGCAGCAGGGGATACGAGCAGTACTTC
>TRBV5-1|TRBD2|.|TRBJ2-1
CASSIPSGRFYNEQFF
TGCGCCAGCAGCATTCCTAGCGGGAGGTTCTACAATGAGCAGTTCTTC
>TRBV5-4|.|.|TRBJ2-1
CASSLGQPGTNEQFF
TGTGCCAGCAGCTTGGGACAACCCGGTACCAATGAGCAGTTCTTC
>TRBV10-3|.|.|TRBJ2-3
CAISESAGTPDTQYF
TGTGCCATCAGTGAGTCCGCGGGGACACCCGATACGCAGTATTTT
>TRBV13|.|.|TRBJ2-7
CASSRTRATEQYF
TGTGCCAGCAGCCGAACCAGGGCGACCGAGCAGTACTTC
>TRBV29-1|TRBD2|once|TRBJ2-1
CSGGLAGAGNEQFF
TGCAGCGGGGGACTAGCGGGAGCGGGCAATGAGCAGTTCTTC
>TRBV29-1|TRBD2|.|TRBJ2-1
CSVEGGWGLAGDNEQFF
TGCAGCGTTGAGGGGGGTTGGGGACTAGCGGGTGACAATGAGCAGTTCTTC